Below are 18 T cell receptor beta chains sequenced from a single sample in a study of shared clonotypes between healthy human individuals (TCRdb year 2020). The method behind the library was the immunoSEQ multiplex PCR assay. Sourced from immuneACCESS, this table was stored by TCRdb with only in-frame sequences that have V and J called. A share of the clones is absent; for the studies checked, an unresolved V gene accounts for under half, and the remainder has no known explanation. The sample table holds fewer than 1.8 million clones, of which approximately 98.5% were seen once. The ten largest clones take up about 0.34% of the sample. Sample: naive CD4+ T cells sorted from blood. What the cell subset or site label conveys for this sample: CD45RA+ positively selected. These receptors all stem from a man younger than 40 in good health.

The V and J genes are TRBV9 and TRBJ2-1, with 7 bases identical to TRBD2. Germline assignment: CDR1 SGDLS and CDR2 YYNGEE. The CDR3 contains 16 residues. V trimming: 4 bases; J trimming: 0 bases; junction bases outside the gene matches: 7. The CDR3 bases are TGTGCCAGCAGCACCCAAGCGGGAAGCTCCTACAATGAGCAGTTCTTC. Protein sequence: CASSTQAGSSYNEQFF.

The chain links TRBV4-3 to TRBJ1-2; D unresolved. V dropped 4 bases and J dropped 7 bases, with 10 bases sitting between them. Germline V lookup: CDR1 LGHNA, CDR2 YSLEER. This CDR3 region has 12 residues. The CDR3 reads CASSLWGGGYTF. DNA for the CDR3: TGCGCCAGCAGCCTGTGGGGAGGTGGCTACACCTTC.

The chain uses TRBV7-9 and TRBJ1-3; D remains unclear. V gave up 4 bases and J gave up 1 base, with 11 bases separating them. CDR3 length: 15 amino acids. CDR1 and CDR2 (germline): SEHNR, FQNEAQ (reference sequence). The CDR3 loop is CASSSQSGSGNTIYF. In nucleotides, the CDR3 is TGTGCCAGCAGCTCCCAAAGCGGATCTGGAAACACCATATATTTT.

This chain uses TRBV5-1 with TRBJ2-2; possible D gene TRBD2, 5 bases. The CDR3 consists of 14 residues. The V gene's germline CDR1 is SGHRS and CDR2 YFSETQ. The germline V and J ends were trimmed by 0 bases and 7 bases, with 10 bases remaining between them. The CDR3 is CASSLGRSGGELFF. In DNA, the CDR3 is TGCGCCAGCAGCTTGGGGCGAAGCGGCGGGGAGCTGTTTTTT.

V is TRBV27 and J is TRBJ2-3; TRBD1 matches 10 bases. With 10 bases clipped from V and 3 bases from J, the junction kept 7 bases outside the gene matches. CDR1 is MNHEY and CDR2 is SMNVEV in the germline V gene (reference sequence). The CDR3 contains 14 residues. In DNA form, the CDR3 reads TGTGCCACCTCGCGGGACAGGGGAACAGATACGCAGTATTTT. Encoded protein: CATSRDRGTDTQYF.

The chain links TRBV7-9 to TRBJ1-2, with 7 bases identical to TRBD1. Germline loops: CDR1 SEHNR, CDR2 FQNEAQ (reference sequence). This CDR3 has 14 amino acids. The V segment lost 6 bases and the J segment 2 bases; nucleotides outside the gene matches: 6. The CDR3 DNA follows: TGTGCCAGCAGTGAGACAGGGAGCAACTATGGCTACACCTTC. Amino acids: CASSETGSNYGYTF. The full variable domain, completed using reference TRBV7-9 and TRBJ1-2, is DTGVSQNPRHKITKRGQNVTFRCDPISEHNRLYWYRQTLGQGPEFLTYFQNEAQLEKSRLLSDRFSAERPKGSFSTLEIQRTEQGDSAMYLCASSETGSNYGYTFGSGTRLTVV.

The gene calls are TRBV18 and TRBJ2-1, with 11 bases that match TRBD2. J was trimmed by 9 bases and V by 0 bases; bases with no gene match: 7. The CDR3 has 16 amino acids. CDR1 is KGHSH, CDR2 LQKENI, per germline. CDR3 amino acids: CASSPPLGLAGREQFF. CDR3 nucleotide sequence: TGTGCCAGCTCACCACCGTTAGGACTAGCGGGTCGTGAGCAGTTCTTC.

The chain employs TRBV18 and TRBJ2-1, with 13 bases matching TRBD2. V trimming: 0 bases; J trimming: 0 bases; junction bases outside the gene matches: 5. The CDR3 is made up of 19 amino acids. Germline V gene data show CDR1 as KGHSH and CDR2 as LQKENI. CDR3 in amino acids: CASSPPTSGRVSSYNEQFF. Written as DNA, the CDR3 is TGTGCCAGCTCACCACCAACTAGCGGGAGGGTTAGCTCCTACAATGAGCAGTTCTTC.

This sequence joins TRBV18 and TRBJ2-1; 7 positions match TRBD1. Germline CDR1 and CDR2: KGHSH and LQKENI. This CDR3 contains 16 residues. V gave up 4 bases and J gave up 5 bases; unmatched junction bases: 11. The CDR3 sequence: CASSHGTARPNNEQFF. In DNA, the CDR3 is TGTGCCAGCTCACACGGGACAGCAAGGCCTAACAATGAGCAGTTCTTC.

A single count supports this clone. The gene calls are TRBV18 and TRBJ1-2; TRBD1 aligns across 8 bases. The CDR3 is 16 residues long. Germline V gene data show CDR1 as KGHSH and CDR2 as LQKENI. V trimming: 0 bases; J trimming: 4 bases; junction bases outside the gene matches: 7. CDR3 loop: CASSPPDREYGYGYTF. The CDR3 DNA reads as TGTGCCAGCTCACCACCGGACAGGGAATATGGCTATGGCTACACCTTC.

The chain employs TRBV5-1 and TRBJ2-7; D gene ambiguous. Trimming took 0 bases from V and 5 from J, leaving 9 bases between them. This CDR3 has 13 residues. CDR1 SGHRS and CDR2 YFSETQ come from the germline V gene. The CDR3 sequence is CASSLDQTNEQYF. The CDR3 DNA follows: TGCGCCAGCAGCTTGGACCAGACCAACGAGCAGTACTTC.

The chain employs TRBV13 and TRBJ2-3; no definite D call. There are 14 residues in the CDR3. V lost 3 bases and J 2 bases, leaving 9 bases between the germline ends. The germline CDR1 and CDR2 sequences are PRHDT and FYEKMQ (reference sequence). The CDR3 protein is CASSFANNTDTQYF. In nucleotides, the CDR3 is TGTGCCAGCAGCTTTGCCAACAACACAGATACGCAGTATTTT. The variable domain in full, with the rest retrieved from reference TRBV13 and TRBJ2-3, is AAGVIQSPRHLIKEKRETATLKCYPIPRHDTVYWYQQGPGQDPQFLISFYEKMQSDKGSIPDRFSAQQFSDYHSELNMSSLELGDSALYFCASSFANNTDTQYFGPGTRLTVL.

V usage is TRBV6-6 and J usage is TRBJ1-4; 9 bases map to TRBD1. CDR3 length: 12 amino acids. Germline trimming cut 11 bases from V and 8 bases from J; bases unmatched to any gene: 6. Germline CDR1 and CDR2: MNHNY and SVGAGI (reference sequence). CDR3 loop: CAARDRAEKLFF. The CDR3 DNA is TGTGCCGCCAGGGACAGGGCCGAAAAACTGTTTTTT.

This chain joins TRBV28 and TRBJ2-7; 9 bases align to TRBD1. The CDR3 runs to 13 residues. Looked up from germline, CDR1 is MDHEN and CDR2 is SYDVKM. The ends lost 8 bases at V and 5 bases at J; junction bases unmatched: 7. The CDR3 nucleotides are TGTGCCAGCCGGGGACAGGGTAGCCACGAGCAGTACTTC. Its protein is CASRGQGSHEQYF. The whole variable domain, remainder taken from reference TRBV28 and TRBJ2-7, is DVKVTQSSRYLVKRTGEKVFLECVQDMDHENMFWYRQDPGLGLRLIYFSYDVKMKEKGDIPEGYSVSREKKERFSLILESASTNQTSMYLCASRGQGSHEQYFGPGTRLTVT.

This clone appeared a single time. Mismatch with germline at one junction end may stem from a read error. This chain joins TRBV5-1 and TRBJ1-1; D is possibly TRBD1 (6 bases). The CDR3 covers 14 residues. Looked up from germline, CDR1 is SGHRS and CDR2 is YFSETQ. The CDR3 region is CASSPGVPNTEAFF. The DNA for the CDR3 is TGCGCCAGCAGCCCAGGGGTCCCGAACACTGAGGCTTTCTTT.

CDR3 bases: TGTGCCAGTAGTATACGCCGGGACAATGAGCAGTTCTTC. Protein product: CASSIRRDNEQFF. This chain links TRBV19 with TRBJ2-1, with D hard to call. This CDR3 is 13 amino acids long. The V and J ends lost 2 bases and 5 bases respectively, with 7 bases between them. Germline values: CDR1 LNHDA, CDR2 SQIVND (reference sequence). Full variable domain (missing parts from reference TRBV19 and TRBJ2-1): DGGITQSPKYLFRKEGQNVTLSCEQNLNHDAMYWYRQDPGQGLRLIYYSQIVNDFQKGDIAEGYSVSREKKESFPLTVTSAQKNPTAFYLCASSIRRDNEQFFGPGTRLTVL.

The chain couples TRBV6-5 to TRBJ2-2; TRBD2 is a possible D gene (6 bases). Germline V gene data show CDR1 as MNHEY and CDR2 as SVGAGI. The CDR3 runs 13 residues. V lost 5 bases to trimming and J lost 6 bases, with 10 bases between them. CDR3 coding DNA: TGTGCCAGCAGTCGTGGCGGGGCCGGGGAGCTGTTTTTT. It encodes CASSRGGAGELFF.

This chain's CDR3 is CAMGTSGGDVEQFF. As DNA, the CDR3 is TGTGCCATGGGGACTAGCGGGGGGGACGTGGAGCAGTTCTTC. The chain has TRBV10-3 and TRBJ2-1; 16 bases map to TRBD2. The CDR3 is 14 residues long. CDR1 ENHRY and CDR2 SYGVKD come from the germline V gene. V gave up 9 bases and J gave up 10 bases; unmatched junction bases: 6.